These 25 T cell receptor beta chains came from one sample sequenced in a study of cytomegalovirus exposure and HLA in healthy donors. Both 60 Vbeta primers and 13 Jbeta primers went into the PCR. TCRdb's copy holds only in-frame clones and misses some; the assay was immunoSEQ multiplex PCR. The sample consists of 200,000 to 250,000 clones, 82% of them appearing once. Material: PBMCs. The receptor set was obtained from a woman aged 40 to 50 in good health and CMV-seropositive.

This chain joins TRBV25-1 and TRBJ1-1; D is uncertain. The length of the CDR3 is 13 residues. V was cut by 6 bases and J by 2 bases, with 10 bases left in between. Germline V gene data show CDR1 as MGHDK and CDR2 as SYGVNS. In DNA, the CDR3 is TGTGCCAGCAGACGGACTACCAACACTGAAGCTTTCTTT. This codes for CASRRTTNTEAFF.

The chain uses TRBV4-3 and TRBJ1-1; 8 nucleotides align to TRBD1. Germline loops: CDR1 LGHNA, CDR2 YSLEER. V lost 0 bases and J lost 10; bases outside the gene matches: 16. This CDR3 has 17 residues. The CDR3 sequence: CASSQEGSPTDRESAFF. As DNA, the CDR3 is TGCGCCAGCAGCCAAGAAGGCAGCCCGACGGACAGGGAATCAGCTTTCTTT.

This clone was observed a handful of times. This same CDR3 is encoded by further DNA sequences in the sample. The chain is built from TRBV30 and TRBJ1-5; D may be TRBD1 (5 bases). CDR1 GTSNPN and CDR2 SVGIG come from the germline V gene (reference sequence). V was pared by 0 bases and J by 5 bases, with 8 bases between. This CDR3 region has 13 residues. The CDR3: CAWSVRGDQPQHF. The CDR3 nucleotides read TGTGCCTGGAGTGTACGGGGGGATCAGCCCCAGCATTTT.

The chain recombines TRBV7-9 with TRBJ1-2; TRBD1 matches at 7 bases. J was trimmed by 5 bases and V by 1 base; bases with no gene match: 10. Germline CDR1 is SEHNR and CDR2 is FQNEAQ (reference sequence). CDR3 length equals 16 residues. CDR3 residues: CASSLGEARQGYGYTF. Written as DNA, the CDR3 is TGTGCCAGCAGCTTAGGGGAGGCCAGACAGGGATATGGCTACACCTTC.

J is TRBJ2-2 and V is TRBV2; D perhaps matches TRBD2 (5 bases). The V gene's germline CDR1 is SNHLY and CDR2 FYNNEI. Trimming pared 4 bases from V and 3 bases from J, leaving 12 bases between. The CDR3 contains 15 residues. CDR3 sequence: CASSVVQADTGELFF. Here the CDR3 DNA reads TGTGCCAGCAGTGTCGTCCAAGCGGACACCGGGGAGCTGTTTTTT.

The sample holds a few counts of this clone. The rearrangement joins TRBV4-2 to TRBJ1-2; 7 nucleotides match TRBD1. Germline V lookup: CDR1 LGHNA, CDR2 YNFKEQ. The CDR3 has 16 amino acids. After removal of 0 bases from V and 8 bases from J, the junction contained 12 bases not matched to a gene. The CDR3 region is CASSQDPGDRALGYTF. The CDR3 DNA reads as TGTGCCAGCAGCCAAGATCCGGGCGACAGGGCATTGGGCTACACCTTC.

The rearrangement links TRBV25-1 to TRBJ2-1, with D maybe TRBD1 (6 bases). Deletions cut 3 bases from V and 0 bases from J, with 12 bases between. CDR3 size: 16 residues. Germline assignment: CDR1 MGHDK and CDR2 SYGVNS. The chain's CDR3 is CASSDPTGISYNEQFF. Written as DNA, the CDR3 is TGTGCCAGCAGTGATCCTACAGGGATCTCCTACAATGAGCAGTTCTTC. Combining the CDR3 with reference TRBV25-1 and TRBJ2-1 gives the whole variable domain EADIYQTPRYLVIGTGKKITLECSQTMGHDKMYWYQQDPGMELHLIHYSYGVNSTEKGDLSSESTVSRIRTEHFPLTLESARPSHTSQYLCASSDPTGISYNEQFFGPGTRLTVL.

CDR3 sequence reads: CASSLSLGAGGRTDTQYF. For the CDR3, the DNA is TGTGCCAGCAGTTTATCGTTGGGGGCGGGAGGTCGCACAGATACGCAGTATTTT. The gene calls are TRBV27 and TRBJ2-3; 8 nucleotides match TRBD2. The junction had 9 bases not matched to a gene; V was cut back by 0 bases and J by 1 base. The CDR3 consists of 18 residues. Germline V gene data show CDR1 as MNHEY and CDR2 as SMNVEV (reference sequence).

This chain connects TRBV27 to TRBJ2-7, with TRBD1 identical over 8 bases. The CDR3 is made up of 15 amino acids. Per the germline V gene, CDR1 is MNHEY and CDR2 is SMNVEV (reference sequence). V lost 5 bases and J lost 0; bases outside the gene matches: 6. The chain's CDR3 is CASSIRQGRSYEQYF. In nucleotides, the CDR3 is TGTGCCAGCAGTATCAGACAGGGGCGCTCCTACGAGCAGTACTTC.

In this sample, this clone turned up a few times. J is TRBJ2-5 and V is TRBV5-1, with D perhaps TRBD2 (7 bases). The J call may not be correct, given that the DNA end is closer to TRBJ2-7. Germline CDR1 SGHRS, CDR2 YFSETQ. CDR3 length: 15 residues. The CDR3 coding sequence is TGCGCCAGCAGCTTGGGCGGGGGCCCCGCGAACGAGCAGTACTTC. It codes for CASSLGGGPANEQYF.

The chain joins TRBV5-4 to TRBJ2-7; maybe TRBD2 (6 bases). With 1 base removed from V and 7 bases from J, the gap between germline ends came to 21 bases. Germline loops: CDR1 SGHNT, CDR2 YYREEE (reference sequence). The CDR3 runs 16 residues. DNA for the CDR3: TGTGCCAGCAGCTTGTTTTCGCCGATCGTTGCGGGAGAGCAGTACTTC. This codes for CASSLFSPIVAGEQYF.

This chain connects TRBV11-3 to TRBJ1-1; a weak D match, TRBD1 (5 bases). Germline V gene lookup returns CDR1 SGHNT and CDR2 YENEEA. Trimming shortened V by 4 bases and J by 1 base, and 10 bases separated the two germline ends. The CDR3 covers 14 residues. CDR3 amino acids: CASSSKGRNTEAFF. CDR3 nucleotides: TGTGCCAGCAGCTCGAAGGGGCGGAACACTGAAGCTTTCTTT.

V is TRBV4-1 and J is TRBJ1-5, with 10 bases fitting TRBD1. The ends lost 4 bases at V and 2 bases at J; junction bases unmatched: 8. Germline CDR1 MGHRA, CDR2 YSYEKL. The CDR3 contains 17 residues. The CDR3 DNA reads TGCGCCAGCAGCCTAACCTCAGGACAGGGGGGCAATCAGCCCCAGCATTTT. Protein product: CASSLTSGQGGNQPQHF.

The gene calls are TRBV4-1 and TRBJ2-1, with 10 bases that match TRBD2. This CDR3 region has 18 residues. V lost 4 bases to trimming and J lost 5 bases; unmatched junction nucleotides: 14. From germline, CDR1 is MGHRA and CDR2 YSYEKL. DNA of the CDR3: TGCGCCAGCAGCCCAACCCCACTAGCGGGACAGTGGGACAATGAGCAGTTCTTC. Its protein is CASSPTPLAGQWDNEQFF.

The CDR3 spells CASSSTGAGADTQYF. CDR3 DNA: TGTGCCAGCAGTTCGACAGGGGCAGGTGCAGATACGCAGTATTTT. The V gene is TRBV2, the J gene TRBJ2-3, with TRBD1 matching over 8 bases. The germline gives CDR1 SNHLY, CDR2 FYNNEI. This CDR3 is built from 15 residues. V was pared by 5 bases and J by 4 bases, with 8 bases of the junction left unmatched.

The genes are TRBV14 and TRBJ2-1; 9 nucleotides align to TRBD2. The CDR3 covers 16 residues. Germline V gives CDR1 SGHDN, CDR2 FVKESK. The V gene end was trimmed by 2 bases and the J gene end by 2 bases; junction bases not matched to a gene: 4. The CDR3 DNA follows: TGTGCCAGCAGCCAAAAGGCGGGAGGGGCCTACAATGAGCAGTTCTTC. Its protein product is CASSQKAGGAYNEQFF.

The chain recombines TRBV15 with TRBJ2-1, with TRBD2 identical over 9 bases. This CDR3 is 15 amino acids long. J gave up 6 bases and V 0 bases, and 3 bases lay outside the gene matches. Germline V gene lookup returns CDR1 LNHNV and CDR2 YYDKDF (reference sequence). DNA for the CDR3: TGTGCCACCAGCAGAGACCAACTAGCGGGCAATGAGCAGTTCTTC. Protein: CATSRDQLAGNEQFF.

The chain links TRBV5-4 to TRBJ2-1; 13 nucleotides line up with TRBD2. Germline V lookup: CDR1 SGHNT, CDR2 YYREEE (reference sequence). Trimming removed 4 bases from V and 9 bases from J; junction bases left unmatched: 7. The CDR3 length is 15 residues. This CDR3 is CASSPRTSGRTEQFF. In DNA form, the CDR3 reads TGTGCCAGCAGCCCGCGGACTAGCGGGAGAACTGAGCAGTTCTTC. Full variable domain (outside the CDR3, taken from reference TRBV5-4 and TRBJ2-1): ETGVTQSPTHLIKTRGQQVTLRCSSQSGHNTVSWYQQALGQGPQFIFQYYREEENGRGNFPPRFSGLQFPNYSSELNVNALELDDSALYLCASSPRTSGRTEQFFGPGTRLTVL.

This rearrangement joins TRBV18 to TRBJ1-2; TRBD1 matches at 8 bases. V trimming: 3 bases; J trimming: 5 bases; junction bases outside the gene matches: 5. Germline V CDR1 and CDR2: KGHSH, LQKENI. This CDR3 contains 14 residues. The CDR3 reads CASSPGTGMYGYTF. The CDR3 coding sequence is TGTGCCAGCTCACCCGGGACAGGCATGTATGGCTACACCTTC. The whole variable domain, remainder taken from reference TRBV18 and TRBJ1-2, is NAGVMQNPRHLVRRRGQEARLRCSPMKGHSHVYWYRQLPEEGLKFMVYLQKENIIDESGMPKERFSAEFPKEGPSILRIQQVVRGDSAAYFCASSPGTGMYGYTFGSGTRLTVV.

In this sample, this clone turned up once. V is TRBV19 and J is TRBJ1-1; no firm D call. V was pared by 1 base and J by 5 bases, with 5 bases between. Germline values: CDR1 LNHDA, CDR2 SQIVND (reference sequence). The CDR3 has 12 amino acids. This CDR3 is CASSIGQTEAFF. Written as DNA, the CDR3 is TGTGCCAGTAGTATAGGGCAAACTGAAGCTTTCTTT.

The chain is built from TRBV6-5 and TRBJ1-2, with 8 positions matching TRBD1. V shed 5 bases and J 1 base; nucleotides not matched to a gene: 3. Germline assignment: CDR1 MNHEY and CDR2 SVGAGI. The CDR3 consists of 14 residues. CDR3 coding DNA: TGTGCCAGCAGTCCAGACAGGGGTAACTATGGCTACACCTTC. It yields the protein CASSPDRGNYGYTF.

The J gene is TRBJ2-7, the V gene TRBV18, with 8 bases identical to TRBD1. The V and J ends lost 6 bases and 4 bases, in that order; junction bases with no gene match: 8. Germline values: CDR1 KGHSH, CDR2 LQKENI. The CDR3 is made up of 14 amino acids. The CDR3 region has the DNA TGTGCCAGCTCCTCACAGGGGGTTGGGTACGAGCAGTACTTC. This codes for CASSSQGVGYEQYF.

The chain is built from TRBV10-3 and TRBJ2-6; 7 bases map to TRBD1. Germline V gives CDR1 ENHRY, CDR2 SYGVKD. V was pared by 5 bases and J by 9 bases, with 7 bases of the junction left unmatched. The CDR3 loop spans 14 amino acids. CDR3 amino acids: CAISKTGSGNVLTF. In DNA form, the CDR3 reads TGTGCCATCAGTAAGACAGGGAGTGGCAACGTCCTGACTTTC.

This chain connects TRBV7-2 to TRBJ1-2, with TRBD1 matching over 9 bases. The CDR3 loop spans 15 amino acids. Germline values: CDR1 SGHTA, CDR2 FQGNSA. V lost 5 bases, J lost 2 bases, and 6 bases stayed unmatched. The CDR3 DNA follows: TGTGCCAGCAGCCCCACAGGGGGCGCCAACTATGGCTACACCTTC. Protein: CASSPTGGANYGYTF.

J is TRBJ1-3 and V is TRBV9; D gene unclear. The germline V and J ends were trimmed by 3 bases and 2 bases, with 18 bases remaining between them. Germline loops: CDR1 SGDLS, CDR2 YYNGEE. The CDR3 has 17 residues. DNA for the CDR3: TGTGCCAGCAGCGCCGTCAGTGGAGGGAGGGCTGGAAACACCATATATTTT. The encoded protein is CASSAVSGGRAGNTIYF.